A selection of T cell receptor beta chains follows, all from one sample in a study of CD8 T cells in Susac syndrome. TCRdb re-called the immunoSEQ multiplex PCR reads through MiXCR, storing one row per CDR3 protein. This sample yields around 79,000 distinct CDR3 sequences, of which about 94% are seen a single time; roughly 0.39% belongs to the top ten. Sequencing used CD8+ T cells from PBMCs. The receptors stem from a human donor with multiple sclerosis. CDR3s include the opening cysteine and the closing phenylalanine or tryptophan. A D gene is named only where the DNA matches it firmly. A row's size may be missing; if present it is once, few, many or a size class.

d_call | j_call | clone_size | v_call | cdr3_nt | cdr3_aa
TRBD1 | TRBJ1-2 | . | TRBV29-1 | TGCAGCACAAACAGGGGGAATGGCGGCTACACCTTC | CSTNRGNGGYTF
. | TRBJ1-2 | . | TRBV6-2/TRBV6-3 | TGTGCCAGCACCCACCTGGGAAGGGAAGGTGGCTACACCTTC | CASTHLGREGGYTF
TRBD1 | TRBJ1-2 | . | TRBV27 | TGTGCCAGCAGCCTAAATACAGGGGCCCATGGCTACACCTTC | CASSLNTGAHGYTF
. | TRBJ2-7 | . | TRBV5-1 | TGCGCCAGCAGCTTGGAACTCGGGGAACAGGACCCCTACGAGCAGTACTTC | CASSLELGEQDPYEQYF
. | TRBJ2-1 | . | TRBV27 | TGTGCCAGCAGTTTTGCTCTCGGGGAAATCTCCTACAATGAGCAGTTCTTC | CASSFALGEISYNEQFF
. | TRBJ2-2 | . | TRBV29-1 | TGCAGCGTTGAACAGATGAACACCGGGGAGCTGTTTTTT | CSVEQMNTGELFF
TRBD1 | TRBJ2-7 | . | TRBV19 | TGTGCCAGTAGTCCTTTCCAGGGGGCGAACGAGCAGTACTTC | CASSPFQGANEQYF
. | TRBJ1-1 | . | TRBV5-4 | TGTGCCAGCGGAGTCGGGGCGGGAAGGAACACTGAAGCTTTCTTT | CASGVGAGRNTEAFF
. | TRBJ2-7 | . | TRBV5-4 | TGTGCCAGCAGCTTGGGGACAGAGTACGAGCAGTACTTC | CASSLGTEYEQYF
. | TRBJ1-4 | . | TRBV19 | TGTGCCAGTAGTAGCTTTCGACAGGCAACTAATGAAAAACTGTTTTTT | CASSSFRQATNEKLFF
TRBD1 | TRBJ2-2 | . | TRBV10-3 | TGTGCCATCAGGGCAGGGGGCATCGGACAGACCACCGGGGAGCTGTTTTTT | CAIRAGGIGQTTGELFF
. | TRBJ2-1 | once | TRBV29-1 | TGCAGCGTCAGCCCTTTGGTTGAGCAGTTCTTC | CSVSPLVEQFF
TRBD2 | TRBJ2-3 | . | TRBV4-1 | TGCGCCAGCAGCCCGGGACTAGCGGCAACAGATACGCAGTATTTT | CASSPGLAATDTQYF
. | TRBJ2-5 | once | TRBV12-3/TRBV12-4 | TGTGCCAGCAGTCTCGGACACGGAGAGACCCAGTACTTC | CASSLGHGETQYF
. | TRBJ1-1 | . | TRBV5-1 | TGCGCCAGCAGCTCCTTCGGACCAAACACTGAAGCTTTCTTT | CASSSFGPNTEAFF
TRBD1 | TRBJ2-2 | . | TRBV9 | TGTGCCAGCAGCGTATCCGGAGTAGGGACAGGGGGAGCCGGGGAGCTGTTTTTT | CASSVSGVGTGGAGELFF
TRBD1 | TRBJ1-1 | . | TRBV6-1 | TGTGCCAGCAGCGGAATGACAGGGTTGAACACTGAAGCTTTCTTT | CASSGMTGLNTEAFF
. | TRBJ2-7 | . | TRBV19 | TGTGCCAGTAGTACCTTAGCAGCCTACGAGCAGTACTTC | CASSTLAAYEQYF
. | TRBJ2-7 | . | TRBV27 | TGTGCCAGCAGTGGGAGGTGGGACAACCACGAGCAGTACTTC | CASSGRWDNHEQYF
TRBD1 | TRBJ2-7 | . | TRBV11-1 | TGTGCCAGCAGCGTACGGGACAGCCCTTACGAGCAGTACTTC | CASSVRDSPYEQYF
. | TRBJ1-2 | . | TRBV25-1 | TGTGCCAGCAGTGATCGGAAGGGTTTAAACTATGGCTACACCTTC | CASSDRKGLNYGYTF
. | TRBJ2-7 | . | TRBV30 | TGTGCCTGGTCCCAGGGATACAGGGACGAGCAGTACTTC | CAWSQGYRDEQYF
. | TRBJ2-1 | . | TRBV7-9 | TGTGCCAGCAGCTTAAGCGGCCCCAATGAGCAGTTCTTC | CASSLSGPNEQFF
TRBD1 | TRBJ2-7 | . | TRBV12-3/TRBV12-4 | TGTGCCAGCAGCCAGGGACAGGCCTACGAGCAGTACTTC | CASSQGQAYEQYF
. | TRBJ1-2 | once | TRBV5-6 | TGTGCCAGCAGCTTTGCGGGTGGCTACACCTTC | CASSFAGGYTF